This T cell receptor beta chain was retrieved from a study of shared clonotypes between healthy human individuals. Turning to the study itself: Three plates each covered CD4 naive and memory; CD8 naive two, CD8 memory one.

The naive CD8 population came from CD45RO-negative cells selected for CCR7, without terminally differentiated effector memory CD45RA+ cells. Deep-level running was used for the assay. Assay used: immunoSEQ multiplex PCR; TCRdb lists only in-frame clones, some missing. The sample holds about 590,000 clones, roughly 95% seen once. This clone showed up just once. Germline-derived CDR1 and CDR2 are MGHRA and YSYEKL. Trimming shortened V by 1 base and J by 7 bases, and 10 bases separated the two germline ends. This CDR3 is 13 amino acids long. The sample taken for sequencing was naive CD8+ T cells sorted from blood. V and J are TRBV4-1 and TRBJ2-5; D ambiguous. The origin of this receptor is a woman aged 25 to 39 in good health. The CDR3 DNA is TGCGCCAGCAGCCAAGGAGGCCGGGTGACCCAGTACTTC. It encodes CASSQGGRVTQYF.